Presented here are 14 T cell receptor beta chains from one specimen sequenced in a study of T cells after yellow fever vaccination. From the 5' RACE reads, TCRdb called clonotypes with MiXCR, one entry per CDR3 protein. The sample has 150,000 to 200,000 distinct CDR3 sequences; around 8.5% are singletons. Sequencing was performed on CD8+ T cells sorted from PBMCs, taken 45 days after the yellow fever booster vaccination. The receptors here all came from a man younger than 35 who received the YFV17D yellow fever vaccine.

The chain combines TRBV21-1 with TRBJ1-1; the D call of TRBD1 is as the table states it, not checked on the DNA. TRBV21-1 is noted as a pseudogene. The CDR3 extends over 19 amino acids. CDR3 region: CASSNRRDNNEPMNTEAFF. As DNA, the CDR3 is TGTGCCAGCAGCAACCGACGGGACAACAATGAGCCTATGAACACTGAAGCTTTCTTT.

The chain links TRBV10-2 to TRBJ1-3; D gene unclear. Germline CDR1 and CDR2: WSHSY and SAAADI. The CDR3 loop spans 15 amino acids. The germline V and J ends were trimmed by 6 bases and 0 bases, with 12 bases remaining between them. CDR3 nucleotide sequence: TGCGCCAGCAGGGGGAACGGTAACTCTGGAAACACCATATATTTT. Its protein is CASRGNGNSGNTIYF.

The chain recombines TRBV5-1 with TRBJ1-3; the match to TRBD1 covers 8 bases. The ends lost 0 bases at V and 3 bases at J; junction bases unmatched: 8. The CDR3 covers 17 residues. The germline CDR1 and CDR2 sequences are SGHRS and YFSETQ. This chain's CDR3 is CASSLEQGGTYGNTIYF. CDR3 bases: TGCGCCAGCAGCTTGGAACAGGGGGGAACGTATGGAAACACCATATATTTT.

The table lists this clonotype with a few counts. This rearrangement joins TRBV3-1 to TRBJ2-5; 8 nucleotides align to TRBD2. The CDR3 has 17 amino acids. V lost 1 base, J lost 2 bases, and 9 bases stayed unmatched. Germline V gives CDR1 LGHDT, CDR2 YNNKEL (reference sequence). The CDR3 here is CASSQVEYSGDQETQYF. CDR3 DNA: TGTGCCAGCAGCCAAGTAGAATATAGCGGGGATCAAGAGACCCAGTACTTC.

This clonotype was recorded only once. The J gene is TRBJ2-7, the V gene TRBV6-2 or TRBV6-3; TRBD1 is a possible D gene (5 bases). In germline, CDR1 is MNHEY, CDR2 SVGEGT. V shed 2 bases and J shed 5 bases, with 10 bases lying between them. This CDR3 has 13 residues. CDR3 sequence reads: CASSYGPGNEQYV. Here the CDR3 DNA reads TGTGCCAGCAGTTACGGTCCAGGGAACGAGCAGTACGTC.

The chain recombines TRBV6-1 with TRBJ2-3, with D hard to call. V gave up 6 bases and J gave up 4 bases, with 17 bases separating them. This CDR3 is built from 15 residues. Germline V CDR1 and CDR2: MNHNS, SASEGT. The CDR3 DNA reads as TGTGCCAGCAGCCCTTTAGGGTTGCTGGCAGATACGCAGTATTTT. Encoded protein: CASSPLGLLADTQYF.

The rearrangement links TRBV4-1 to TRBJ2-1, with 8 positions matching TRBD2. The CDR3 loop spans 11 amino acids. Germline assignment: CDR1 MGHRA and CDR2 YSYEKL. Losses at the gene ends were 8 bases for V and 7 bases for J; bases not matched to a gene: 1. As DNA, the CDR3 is TGCGCCAGCGGCGGGAGGAATGAGCAGTTCTTC. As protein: CASGGRNEQFF.

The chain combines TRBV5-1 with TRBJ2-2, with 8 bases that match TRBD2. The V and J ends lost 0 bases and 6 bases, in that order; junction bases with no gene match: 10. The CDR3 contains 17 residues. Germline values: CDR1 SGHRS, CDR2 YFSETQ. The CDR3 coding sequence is TGCGCCAGCAGCTTGGCCTTTAGCGGGGAGGACGCCGGGGAGCTGTTTTTT. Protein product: CASSLAFSGEDAGELFF.

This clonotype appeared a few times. CDR3 DNA sequence: TGTGCCAGTAGGTCCGGAGGGTTGGGCACCGGGGAGCTGTTTTTT. This codes for CASRSGGLGTGELFF. The rearrangement uses TRBV19 and TRBJ2-2; D is perhaps TRBD2 (6 bases). V lost 6 bases and J lost 4, with 15 bases in between. The CDR3 sequence is 15 residues long. The V gene's germline CDR1 is LNHDA and CDR2 SQIVND (reference sequence).

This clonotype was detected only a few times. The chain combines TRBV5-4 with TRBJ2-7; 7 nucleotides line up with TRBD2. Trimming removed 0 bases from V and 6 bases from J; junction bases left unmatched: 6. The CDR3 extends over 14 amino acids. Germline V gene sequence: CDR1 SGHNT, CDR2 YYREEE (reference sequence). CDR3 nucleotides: TGTGCCAGCAGCTTGGTGAGCGGGACCTCCGAGCAGTACTTC. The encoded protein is CASSLVSGTSEQYF.

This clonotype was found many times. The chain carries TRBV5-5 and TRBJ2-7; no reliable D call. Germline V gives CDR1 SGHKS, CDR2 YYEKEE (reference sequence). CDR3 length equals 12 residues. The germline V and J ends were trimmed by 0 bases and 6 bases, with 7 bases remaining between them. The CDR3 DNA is TGTGCCAGCAGCTTGGTTGGGTTCGAGCAGTACTTC. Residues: CASSLVGFEQYF.

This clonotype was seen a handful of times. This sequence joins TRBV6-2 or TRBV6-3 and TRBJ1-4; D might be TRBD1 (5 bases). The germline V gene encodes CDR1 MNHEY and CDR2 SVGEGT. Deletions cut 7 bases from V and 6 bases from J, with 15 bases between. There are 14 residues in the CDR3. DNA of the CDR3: TGTGCCAGCAACGGACGGGGACGGCATGAAAAACTGTTTTTT. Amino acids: CASNGRGRHEKLFF.

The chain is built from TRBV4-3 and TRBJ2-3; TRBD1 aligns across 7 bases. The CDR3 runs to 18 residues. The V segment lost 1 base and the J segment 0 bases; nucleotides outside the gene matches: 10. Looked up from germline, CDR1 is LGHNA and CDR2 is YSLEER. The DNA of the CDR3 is TGCGCCAGCAGCCAAGGCCGGTACAGGACAGGTAGCACAGATACGCAGTATTTT. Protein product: CASSQGRYRTGSTDTQYF.

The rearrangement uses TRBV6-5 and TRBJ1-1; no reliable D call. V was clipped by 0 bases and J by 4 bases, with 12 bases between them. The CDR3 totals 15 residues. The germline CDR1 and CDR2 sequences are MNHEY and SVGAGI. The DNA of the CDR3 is TGTGCCAGCAGTTACTCGATTATGAGGGCCACTGAAGCTTTCTTT. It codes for CASSYSIMRATEAFF.